The next 29 T cell receptor beta chains were all read from a single sample in a study of shared clonotypes between healthy human individuals. Sequencing used immunoSEQ multiplex PCR; TCRdb keeps in-frame clones, though not all of them. Among about 2.1 million clones listed, 93% were seen once. In the naive CD8 group, cells lacked CD45RO and were positively selected for CCR7, so terminally differentiated effector memory CD45RA+ cells were left out. Sequencing input: naive CD8+ T cells from PBMCs. The source of these receptors is a man aged 18-30 years in good health. Some clones in this sample may be carry-over from other donors' samples.

CDR3 protein: CASSAPANTGELFF. The CDR3 DNA reads TGTGCCAGCAGCGCACCCGCGAACACCGGGGAGCTGTTTTTT. The chain combines TRBV7-9 with TRBJ2-2, with D unclear. V was cut by 5 bases and J by 0 bases, with 7 bases left in between. The CDR3 extends over 14 amino acids. Per the germline V gene, CDR1 is SEHNR and CDR2 is FQNEAQ (reference sequence).

The genes are TRBV7-9 and TRBJ2-1; TRBD1 matches at 7 bases. V lost 11 bases, J lost 0 bases, and 7 bases stayed unmatched. Germline CDR1 reads SEHNR; CDR2 reads FQNEAQ (reference sequence). This CDR3 has 14 amino acids. The CDR3 loop is CAAYRDSSYNEQFF. The CDR3 coding sequence is TGTGCCGCCTACCGGGACAGCTCCTACAATGAGCAGTTCTTC.

This clone was recorded once. The chain uses TRBV7-9 and TRBJ1-2; 9 nucleotides align to TRBD1. There are 15 residues in the CDR3. The germline CDR1 and CDR2 sequences are SEHNR and FQNEAQ (reference sequence). The V gene end was trimmed by 5 bases and the J gene end by 7 bases; junction bases not matched to a gene: 11. The CDR3 DNA follows: TGTGCCAGCAGCCGGGCAGGACAGGGGAGTTTTGGCTACACCTTC. Residues: CASSRAGQGSFGYTF.

This rearrangement joins TRBV28 to TRBJ2-7; D is perhaps TRBD2 (7 bases). This CDR3 is built from 14 residues. V was shortened by 7 bases and J by 5 bases, with 18 bases between the two germline ends. Germline lookup yields CDR1 MDHEN and CDR2 SYDVKM. The CDR3 coding sequence is TGTGCCAGCACCATCAAGGGGGAGGGGGACGAGCAGTACTTC. As protein: CASTIKGEGDEQYF.

In its sample, this clone was seen once. The rearrangement uses TRBV19 and TRBJ2-7; tentative D call: TRBD2 (5 bases). Germline V gene lookup returns CDR1 LNHDA and CDR2 SQIVND (reference sequence). Trimming took off 3 bases at V and 5 bases at J, with 11 bases between the two ends. The CDR3 contains 13 residues. CDR3 nucleotide sequence: TGTGCCAGTAGTATTATCGGAGGAAACGAGCAGTACTTC. Residues: CASSIIGGNEQYF. The full variable domain, with the rest looked up from reference TRBV19 and TRBJ2-7, is DGGITQSPKYLFRKEGQNVTLSCEQNLNHDAMYWYRQDPGQGLRLIYYSQIVNDFQKGDIAEGYSVSREKKESFPLTVTSAQKNPTAFYLCASSIIGGNEQYFGPGTRLTVT.

The chain recombines TRBV29-1 with TRBJ2-7; the match to TRBD1 covers 10 bases. Germline CDR1 SQVTM, CDR2 ANQGSEA. CDR3 size: 17 residues. Unmatched junction bases numbered 16, after V lost 6 bases and J lost 2 bases. CDR3 loop: CSVEGLGGQGKTYEQYF. CDR3 nucleotides: TGCAGCGTGGAGGGATTGGGGGGACAGGGGAAAACCTACGAGCAGTACTTC.

The chain is built from TRBV7-8 and TRBJ2-1; TRBD2 aligns across 8 bases. After removal of 4 bases from V and 3 bases from J, the junction contained 11 bases not matched to a gene. Germline loops: CDR1 SGHVS, CDR2 FQNEAQ. The CDR3 is made up of 17 amino acids. CDR3 sequence reads: CASSSVALAVVYNEQFF. CDR3 coding DNA: TGTGCCAGCAGCTCCGTGGCACTAGCGGTTGTCTACAATGAGCAGTTCTTC.

This chain uses TRBV7-9 with TRBJ2-4, with 10 bases lining up with TRBD2. After removal of 4 bases from V and 8 bases from J, the junction contained 14 bases not matched to a gene. Germline V gene lookup returns CDR1 SEHNR and CDR2 FQNEAQ (reference sequence). The CDR3 covers 17 residues. CDR3 residues: CASSWRDAQREGDIQYF. CDR3 sequence (DNA): TGTGCCAGCAGCTGGAGGGACGCGCAGCGGGAGGGAGACATTCAGTACTTC.

This clone was counted only a few times. The chain's CDR3 is CAWSVTDRGTEAFF. The CDR3 DNA reads as TGTGCCTGGAGTGTAACGGACAGGGGCACTGAAGCTTTCTTT. The chain has TRBV30 and TRBJ1-1; 9 bases are shared with TRBD1. The J segment lost 4 bases and the V segment lost 0 bases, leaving 3 bases of the junction unmatched. The CDR3 loop spans 14 amino acids. Germline CDR1 is GTSNPN and CDR2 is SVGIG (reference sequence).

With regard to this clone: This specimen includes other DNA sequences encoding the same CDR3. V is TRBV7-6 and J is TRBJ1-1; D is undetermined. Germline values: CDR1 SGHVS, CDR2 FNYEAQ. V was shortened by 2 bases and J by 4 bases, with 8 bases between the two germline ends. CDR3 length equals 13 residues. The CDR3 nucleotides read TGTGCCAGCAGCTTATCTCCTGGCACTGAAGCTTTCTTT. Its protein is CASSLSPGTEAFF.

The rearrangement links TRBV2 to TRBJ2-7; 10 bases map to TRBD1. Losses at the gene ends were 6 bases for V and 1 base for J; bases not matched to a gene: 9. This CDR3 is built from 16 residues. Germline CDR1 is SNHLY and CDR2 is FYNNEI. CDR3 region: CASRGFGDRGSYEQYF. The CDR3 region has the DNA TGTGCCAGCAGAGGCTTTGGGGACAGGGGTTCCTACGAGCAGTACTTC. The full variable domain, completed using reference TRBV2 and TRBJ2-7, is EPEVTQTPSHQVTQMGQEVILRCVPISNHLYFYWYRQILGQKVEFLVSFYNNEISEKSEIFDDQFSVERPDGSNFTLKIRSTKLEDSAMYFCASRGFGDRGSYEQYFGPGTRLTVT.

The chain employs TRBV7-9 and TRBJ2-1; 9 bases match TRBD1. The trim removed 3 bases at V and 16 bases at J, leaving 7 bases unmatched. Germline assignment: CDR1 SEHNR and CDR2 FQNEAQ (reference sequence). This CDR3 is 12 amino acids long. CDR3 sequence: CASSFGTGPFFF. In DNA form, the CDR3 reads TGTGCCAGCAGCTTCGGGACAGGGCCGTTTTTCTTC. Filled out from reference TRBV7-9 and TRBJ2-1, the complete variable domain reads DTGVSQNPRHKITKRGQNVTFRCDPISEHNRLYWYRQTLGQGPEFLTYFQNEAQLEKSRLLSDRFSAERPKGSFSTLEIQRTEQGDSAMYLCASSFGTGPFFFGPGTRLTVL.

The rearrangement links TRBV19 to TRBJ2-1; TRBD1 might be the D (6 bases). Trimming took off 5 bases at V and 7 bases at J, with 15 bases between the two ends. The CDR3 runs 14 residues. CDR1 and CDR2 from the germline V gene are LNHDA and SQIVND (reference sequence). The CDR3 sequence: CASSVPGHPNEQFF. For the CDR3, the DNA is TGTGCCAGTAGTGTACCGGGACACCCTAATGAGCAGTTCTTC.

The chain recombines TRBV11-2 with TRBJ2-1; 10 nucleotides agree with TRBD2. The CDR3 sequence is 15 residues long. Germline CDR1 and CDR2: SGHAT and FQNNGV. V lost 6 bases to trimming and J lost 5 bases; unmatched junction nucleotides: 7. The CDR3 protein is CASRSRTSGDNEQFF. DNA for the CDR3: TGTGCCAGCAGGAGTCGGACTAGCGGTGACAATGAGCAGTTCTTC.

The J gene is TRBJ2-7, the V gene TRBV29-1, with 9 bases lining up with TRBD2. With 6 bases clipped from V and 2 bases from J, the junction kept 17 bases outside the gene matches. The CDR3 length is 17 residues. In germline, CDR1 is SQVTM, CDR2 ANQGSEA. The CDR3 reads CSVSVAGGPMGPYEQYF. In nucleotides, the CDR3 is TGCAGCGTGTCCGTGGCGGGAGGGCCGATGGGGCCCTACGAGCAGTACTTC.

This rearrangement joins TRBV9 to TRBJ1-1, with no clear D. V was shortened by 3 bases and J by 1 base, with 7 bases between the two germline ends. Germline values: CDR1 SGDLS, CDR2 YYNGEE. This CDR3 comprises 13 residues. The CDR3 DNA reads TGTGCCAGCAGCGACGGTGGGAACACTGAAGCTTTCTTT. The encoded protein is CASSDGGNTEAFF.

This clone was seen more than once but under ten times. In DNA, the CDR3 is TGTGCCAGCAGCTTTTTTGGACGGACTGAAGCTTTCTTT. It specifies CASSFFGRTEAFF. The chain uses TRBV7-9 and TRBJ1-1; D gene uncertain. The CDR3 is made up of 13 amino acids. The V gene lost 3 bases and the J gene lost 5 bases, with 10 bases spanning the gap. Germline V gene data show CDR1 as SEHNR and CDR2 as FQNEAQ (reference sequence).

V gene TRBV5-1 combines with J gene TRBJ2-1; 7 bases map to TRBD2. Germline V lookup: CDR1 SGHRS, CDR2 YFSETQ. V lost 3 bases, J lost 0 bases, and 3 bases stayed unmatched. The CDR3 is 15 residues long. CDR3 nucleotide sequence: TGCGCCAGCAGCTCCACTAGCGACTCCTACAATGAGCAGTTCTTC. It yields the protein CASSSTSDSYNEQFF.

The chain uses TRBV5-6 and TRBJ2-3; 7 bases match TRBD1. The CDR3 consists of 15 residues. Germline V gene data show CDR1 as SGHDT and CDR2 as YYEEEE. The ends lost 4 bases at V and 6 bases at J; junction bases unmatched: 11. Here the CDR3 reads CASSPSGPRGDTQYF. The CDR3 DNA reads TGTGCCAGCAGCCCTTCCGGCCCCAGGGGGGATACGCAGTATTTT.

Of note for this clone: No DNA is shown, since the ends of the CDR3 on it are uncertain; the CDR3 is the one TCRdb lists. The V gene is TRBV9, the J gene TRBJ2-7. Germline CDR1 reads SGDLS; CDR2 reads YYNGEE. Including both end residues, the CDR3 is 15 amino acids long. This CDR3 is CASSVDFGPGYEQYF.

V and J are TRBV7-6 and TRBJ2-1; 8 bases are a match to TRBD2. Trimming cost V 0 bases and J 3 bases; bases outside gene matches: 13. The germline CDR1 and CDR2 sequences are SGHVS and FNYEAQ. This CDR3 contains 19 residues. CDR3 coding DNA: TGTGCCAGCAGCTTAGCCCCTGCGGGACTAGGGGGAAACTACAATGAGCAGTTCTTC. Its translation is CASSLAPAGLGGNYNEQFF. Complete variable domain (other parts from reference TRBV7-6 and TRBJ2-1): GAGVSQSPRYKVTKRGQDVALRCDPISGHVSLYWYRQALGQGPEFLTYFNYEAQQDKSGLPNDRFSAERPEGSISTLTIQRTEQRDSAMYRCASSLAPAGLGGNYNEQFFGPGTRLTVL.

This clone appeared a single time. The chain combines TRBV5-8 with TRBJ2-2, with 13 bases aligning to TRBD2. The CDR3 is 19 residues long. The trim removed 1 base at V and 0 bases at J, leaving 6 bases unmatched. Germline assignment: CDR1 SGHTS and CDR2 YDEGEE. The CDR3 DNA is TGTGCCAGCAGCTTGCGGTCGGGACTAGCGGGACCGAACACCGGGGAGCTGTTTTTT. Translating it yields CASSLRSGLAGPNTGELFF.

The V call is TRBV11-3, the J call TRBJ2-1; D call uncertain. Germline V gene sequence: CDR1 SGHNT, CDR2 YENEEA. Trimming removed 1 base at V and 2 bases at J, with 12 bases between. This CDR3 is 16 amino acids long. The CDR3 region is CASSLAAAPPYNEQFF. DNA for the CDR3: TGTGCCAGCAGCTTAGCAGCCGCCCCCCCCTACAATGAGCAGTTCTTC.

The rearrangement links TRBV18 to TRBJ2-1, with 11 bases fitting TRBD2. There are 18 residues in the CDR3. V was clipped by 2 bases and J by 0 bases; unmatched bases: 6. The V gene's germline CDR1 is KGHSH and CDR2 LQKENI. CDR3 coding DNA: TGTGCCAGCTCACCAATCGGACTAGCGGGTAGCTCCTACAATGAGCAGTTCTTC. Translated, it gives CASSPIGLAGSSYNEQFF.

Notes on this clone: Additional DNA sequences in this sample encode the identical CDR3. The chain employs TRBV18 and TRBJ1-1; D might be TRBD1 (5 bases). This CDR3 is built from 13 residues. The germline V and J ends were trimmed by 6 bases and 1 base, with 9 bases remaining between them. Germline loops: CDR1 KGHSH, CDR2 LQKENI. In nucleotides, the CDR3 is TGTGCCAGCTCCCCAACAGGGAACACTGAAGCTTTCTTT. It is translated as CASSPTGNTEAFF. Supplemented by reference TRBV18 and TRBJ1-1, the full variable domain reads NAGVMQNPRHLVRRRGQEARLRCSPMKGHSHVYWYRQLPEEGLKFMVYLQKENIIDESGMPKERFSAEFPKEGPSILRIQQVVRGDSAAYFCASSPTGNTEAFFGQGTRLTVV.

The CDR3 DNA sequence: TGTGCCAGCTCAAAGGGGGGGGCAGGCAATGAGCAGTTCTTC. The encoded protein is CASSKGGAGNEQFF. This rearrangement joins TRBV25-1 to TRBJ2-1, with a weak D call TRBD2 (7 bases). CDR3 size: 14 residues. V shed 8 bases and J shed 6 bases, with 17 bases lying between them. Germline values: CDR1 MGHDK, CDR2 SYGVNS.

The chain combines TRBV9 with TRBJ2-5, with D unclear. Germline V gene lookup returns CDR1 SGDLS and CDR2 YYNGEE. V was pared by 0 bases and J by 1 base, with 10 bases between. The CDR3 is made up of 15 amino acids. The CDR3 sequence is CASSVVGTFQETQYF. CDR3 in DNA: TGTGCCAGCAGCGTAGTCGGCACATTCCAAGAGACCCAGTACTTC.

The chain carries TRBV27 and TRBJ2-1, with TRBD1 identical over 7 bases. V lost 5 bases and J lost 8; bases outside the gene matches: 6. Per the germline V gene, CDR1 is MNHEY and CDR2 is SMNVEV (reference sequence). This CDR3 spans 13 amino acids. DNA for the CDR3: TGTGCCAGCAGTATAGGGACAGAGGATGAGCAGTTCTTC. It is translated as CASSIGTEDEQFF.

The gene calls are TRBV30 and TRBJ2-1, with a tentative D call TRBD2 (5 bases). CDR1 and CDR2 (germline): GTSNPN, SVGIG (reference sequence). V was clipped by 0 bases and J by 9 bases, with 18 bases between them. The CDR3 is made up of 15 amino acids. This chain's CDR3 is CAWSVTHVRGSEQFF. The CDR3 nucleotides are TGTGCCTGGAGTGTAACCCACGTGAGAGGGAGTGAGCAGTTCTTC. Supplemented by reference TRBV30 and TRBJ2-1, the full variable domain reads SQTIHQWPATLVQPVGSPLSLECTVEGTSNPNLYWYRQAAGRGLQLLFYSVGIGQISSEVPQNLSASRPQDRQFILSSKKLLLSDSGFYLCAWSVTHVRGSEQFFGPGTRLTVL.